This T cell receptor (beta chain) was obtained from a study of OX40 agonist ivuxolimab in advanced cancers. Turning to the study itself: Cancers in dose escalation were hepatocellular, melanoma, renal cell and head and neck.

The method was immunoSEQ multiplex PCR; TCRdb's version includes in-frame clones alone and lacks a portion of them. The sample yields 35,000 to 45,000 clones, 80% to 90% seen once. Trimming took off 0 bases at V and 2 bases at J, with 10 bases between the two ends. Germline lookup yields CDR1 SGDLS and CDR2 YYNGEE. This CDR3 region has 15 residues. The sample was CD4+ or CD8+ T cells sorted from blood, taken in a trial of the OX40 agonist ivuxolimab. This sequence joins TRBV9 and TRBJ2-3; D gene uncertain. The clonotype comes from an adult with an advanced solid tumor such as melanoma, head and neck, liver or kidney cancer. The CDR3 sequence: CASSVESSLTDTQYF. The CDR3 DNA follows: TGTGCCAGCAGCGTAGAATCCTCTCTCACAGATACGCAGTATTTT.